The present T cell receptor (beta chain) was sequenced within a study of identical twins. Regarding the study as a whole: Out-of-frame alpha sequences common to twins exhibited an excess of low generation probability.

Germline CDR1 reads DFQATT; CDR2 reads SNEGSKA (reference sequence). This CDR3 region has 16 residues. V was pared by 2 bases and J by 8 bases, with 15 bases of the junction left unmatched. This clonotype was counted between two and nine times. Its antigen is not identified. TCRdb processed the 5' RACE reads anew with MiXCR; each CDR3 protein has one entry. The data show about 530,000 distinct CDR3 sequences, around 20% seen once. This same sample was also taken into another study, of yellow fever vaccine responses in identical twins. In that study: Twins' vaccine T cell responses were reported to seem partly convergent and partly personalized.

This clonotype originated in a young woman in good health. The source material was CD4+ T cells sorted from blood. The chain employs TRBV20-1 and TRBJ2-1; 7 nucleotides line up with TRBD2. The CDR3 DNA reads TGCAGTGCTAGAAATCCGGGGACTACCGGCGGTGATGAGCAGTTCTTC. As protein: CSARNPGTTGGDEQFF.